This T cell receptor (beta chain) is drawn from a study of T cells in Graves' hyperthyroidism and ophthalmopathy. Regarding the study as a whole: Blood samples included most of the expanded thyroid clonotypes exceeding 0.001. Classification by a 13 V-J model distinguished ophthalmopathy from stable hyperthyroidism.

Researchers amplified the TCR beta CDR3 regions from RNA transcripts. HTBI primers were used for first-round RT-PCR of the TCR CDR3. TCRdb fed the multiplex PCR reads into MiXCR, producing one record per CDR3 protein. The repertoire holds about 360,000 distinct CDR3 sequences, with 19% as singletons. With V trimmed by 8 bases and J by 0 bases, 12 bases remained unmatched. Looked up from germline, CDR1 is MNHNS and CDR2 is SASEGT. This CDR3 spans 16 amino acids. The hyperthyroidism was newly diagnosed and had lasted under 2 months; the patients were aged 18 to 65. PBMCs were obtained from 7.5 to 10 ml fresh peripheral blood. Comments on this clonotype: As yet, its antigen is unknown.

The specimen sequenced was blood. The TCR originated in a woman aged 18-30 years with Graves' hyperthyroidism. The rearrangement joins TRBV6-1 to TRBJ1-1; 7 nucleotides align to TRBD1. The CDR3 spells CASVRDRNNLNTEAFF. The DNA of the CDR3 is TGTGCCAGCGTCCGGGACAGAAATAATTTGAACACTGAAGCTTTCTTT.